The present T cell receptor (beta chain) was sequenced within a study of T cell repertoires in cytomegalovirus infection. Trimming at V came to 5 bases and at J to 3 bases, leaving 2 bases not matched to a gene. This CDR3 contains 13 residues. Germline values: CDR1 SEHNR, CDR2 FQNEAQ (reference sequence). TCRdb redid the calling of the reads with MiXCR, one entry per CDR3 protein. The sample has roughly 46,000 distinct CDR3 sequences, around 18% seen once. About this clonotype: What it binds is unknown.

The chain couples TRBV7-9 to TRBJ2-3; 7 bases map to TRBD1. The origin of this receptor is a human donor in good health (CMV status not recorded). Some clones in this sample may be carry-over from other donors' samples. The sample in question was CD8+ T cells from cultured PBMCs, obtained from culture after CMV antigen stimulation. The CDR3 DNA is TGTGCCAGCAGCCCCAGGGGGACAGATACGCAGTATTTT. This translates into CASSPRGTDTQYF.